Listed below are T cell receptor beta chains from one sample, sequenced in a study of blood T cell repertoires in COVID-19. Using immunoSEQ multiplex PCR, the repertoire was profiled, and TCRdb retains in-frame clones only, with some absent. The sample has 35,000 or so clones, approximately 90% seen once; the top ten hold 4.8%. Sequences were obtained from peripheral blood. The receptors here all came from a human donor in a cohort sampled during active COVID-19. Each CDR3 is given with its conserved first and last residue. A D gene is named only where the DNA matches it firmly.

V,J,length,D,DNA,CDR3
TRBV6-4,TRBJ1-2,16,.,TGTGCCAGCAGCCCCCAGGGCGGGGGGGCATACTATGGCTACACCTTC,CASSPQGGGAYYGYTF
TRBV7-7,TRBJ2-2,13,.,TGTGCCAGCAGCGCCCAGGGGAGAGCGGAGCTGTTTTTT,CASSAQGRAELFF
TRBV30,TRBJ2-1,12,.,TGTGCCTGGAGTACGGTGCTGAATGAGCAGTTCTTC,CAWSTVLNEQFF
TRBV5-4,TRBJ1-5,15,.,TGTGCCAGCAGCCTATCTCGGGTTAGCAATCAGCCCCAGCATTTT,CASSLSRVSNQPQHF
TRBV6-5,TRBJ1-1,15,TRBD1,TGTGCCAGCAGTTACTCCGACAGGGGGAACACTGAAGCTTTCTTT,CASSYSDRGNTEAFF
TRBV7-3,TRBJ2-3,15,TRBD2,TGTGCCAGCAGCCGAGCGACTAGCCGCACAGATACGCAGTATTTT,CASSRATSRTDTQYF
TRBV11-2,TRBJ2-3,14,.,TGTGCCAGCAGCCCTAGACGGAGCACAGATACGCAGTATTTT,CASSPRRSTDTQYF
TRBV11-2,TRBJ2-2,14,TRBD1,TGTGCCAGCAGACTGGACAGGACCGCCGGGGAGCTGTTTTTT,CASRLDRTAGELFF
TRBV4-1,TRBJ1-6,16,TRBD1,TGCGCCAGCAGCCAAGGCGGGGGACAGGGGGGATCACCCCTCCACTTT,CASSQGGGQGGSPLHF
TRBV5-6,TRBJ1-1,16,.,TGTGCCAGCAGCTTGGGCTGGGGGCGAGAGAACACTGAAGCTTTCTTT,CASSLGWGRENTEAFF
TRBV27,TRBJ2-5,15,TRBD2,TGTGCCAGCAGTCAAACACCTTGGGGGGGGGAGACCCAGTACTTC,CASSQTPWGGETQYF
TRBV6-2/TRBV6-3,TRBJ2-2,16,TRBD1,TGTGCCAGCACCCCGGAGGGGACAGGGAGGGCCGGGGAGCTGTTTTTT,CASTPEGTGRAGELFF
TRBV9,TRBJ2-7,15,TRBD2,TGTGCCAGCAGCGTAGGGCTAGCGGGAGGCTACGAGCAGTACTTC,CASSVGLAGGYEQYF
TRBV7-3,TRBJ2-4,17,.,TGTGCCAGCAGCCCTCTAGGACACACATTCCTCAAAAACATTCAGTACTTC,CASSPLGHTFLKNIQYF
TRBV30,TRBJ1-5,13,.,TGTGCCTGGACCCCCAATAGCAATCAGCCCCAGCATTTT,CAWTPNSNQPQHF
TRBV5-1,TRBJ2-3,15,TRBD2,TGCGCCAGCAGCTTAGTGGGGACTAACACAGATACGCAGTATTTT,CASSLVGTNTDTQYF